These 6 T cell receptor beta chains were all obtained from the same sample, sequenced in a study of beta chain features in type 1 diabetes. Regarding the study as a whole: All four CD4+ subsets from Type 1 diabetes patients carried moderately but significantly shorter TCRB CDR3s.

These receptors' antigens are unknown. Reverse transcription of all isolated RNA meant that expressed TCRB transcripts were sequenced. Here immunoSEQ multiplex PCR was the method, and the copy in TCRdb shows in-frame clones only, minus some. The sample has 300,000 to 350,000 clones; over 7% are singletons. Sequenced material: central memory CD4+ T cells from blood. The source is a man in his thirties or forties with type 1 diabetes.

The table lists this clone with a few counts. The V and J genes are TRBV29-1 and TRBJ1-1, with D possibly being TRBD1 (5 bases). Germline lookup yields CDR1 SQVTM and CDR2 ANQGSEA. Trimming shortened V by 7 bases and J by 4 bases, and 16 bases separated the two germline ends. The CDR3 contains 13 residues. DNA of the CDR3: TGCAGCGCCCAAGGACATTTCTCCACTGAAGCTTTCTTT. Translating gives CSAQGHFSTEAFF.

The chain recombines TRBV5-6 with TRBJ2-1; D possibly corresponds to TRBD1 (6 bases). V lost 0 bases and J lost 8, with 12 bases in between. The CDR3 runs to 14 residues. The germline gives CDR1 SGHDT, CDR2 YYEEEE. The CDR3 reads CASSLVGTMDEQFF. The CDR3 DNA is TGTGCCAGCAGCTTGGTGGGGACAATGGATGAGCAGTTCTTC.

This clone showed up just a few times. This chain connects TRBV5-1 to TRBJ2-1; D unclear. This CDR3 comprises 12 residues. Germline V CDR1 and CDR2: SGHRS, YFSETQ. Deletions cut 2 bases from V and 8 bases from J, with 8 bases between. The CDR3 region is CASSLGGDEQFF. The CDR3 DNA is TGCGCCAGCAGCTTAGGCGGAGATGAGCAGTTCTTC. Full variable domain (missing parts from reference TRBV5-1 and TRBJ2-1): KAGVTQTPRYLIKTRGQQVTLSCSPISGHRSVSWYQQTPGQGLQFLFEYFSETQRNKGNFPGRFSGRQFSNSRSEMNVSTLELGDSALYLCASSLGGDEQFFGPGTRLTVL.

This clone has only a few counts. The chain is built from TRBV27 and TRBJ2-6, with D unresolved. The CDR3 runs 15 residues. Deletions cut 1 base from V and 0 bases from J, with 4 bases between. Germline CDR1 reads MNHEY; CDR2 reads SMNVEV (reference sequence). CDR3 residues: CASSLLGSGANVLTF. CDR3 nucleotides: TGTGCCAGCAGTTTATTGGGCTCTGGGGCCAACGTCCTGACTTTC.

This clone was seen more than once but under ten times. The chain uses TRBV29-1 and TRBJ2-7; TRBD2 agrees at 7 bases. This CDR3 is built from 12 residues. CDR1 is SQVTM and CDR2 is ANQGSEA in the germline V gene. V gave up 4 bases and J gave up 7 bases; unmatched junction bases: 7. The chain's CDR3 is CSVAGPGGEQYF. In DNA, the CDR3 is TGCAGCGTTGCAGGCCCCGGGGGGGAGCAGTACTTC.

The chain carries TRBV6-5 and TRBJ1-5, with D possibly TRBD1 on 5 matching bases. Germline lookup yields CDR1 MNHEY and CDR2 SVGAGI. This CDR3 contains 15 residues. V was shortened by 6 bases and J by 0 bases, with 12 bases between the two germline ends. DNA for the CDR3: TGTGCCAGCAGCTGGGGACTGCTTAGCAATCAGCCCCAGCATTTT. This codes for CASSWGLLSNQPQHF.